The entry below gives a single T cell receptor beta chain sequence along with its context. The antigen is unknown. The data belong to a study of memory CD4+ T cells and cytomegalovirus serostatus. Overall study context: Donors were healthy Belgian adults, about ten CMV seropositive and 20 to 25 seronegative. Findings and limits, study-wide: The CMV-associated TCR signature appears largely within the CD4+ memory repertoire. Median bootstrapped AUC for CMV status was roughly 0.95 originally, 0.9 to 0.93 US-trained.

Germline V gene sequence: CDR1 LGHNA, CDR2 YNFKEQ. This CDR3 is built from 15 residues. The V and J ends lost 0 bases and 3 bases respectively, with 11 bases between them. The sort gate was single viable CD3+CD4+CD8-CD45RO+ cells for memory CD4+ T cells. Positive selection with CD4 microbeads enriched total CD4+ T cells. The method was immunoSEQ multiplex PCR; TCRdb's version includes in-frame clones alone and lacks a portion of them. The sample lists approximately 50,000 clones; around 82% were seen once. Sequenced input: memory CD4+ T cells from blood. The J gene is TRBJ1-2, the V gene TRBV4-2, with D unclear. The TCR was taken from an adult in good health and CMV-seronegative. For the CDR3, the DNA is TGTGCCAGCAGCCAAGATCCACAGAGCGACTATGGCTACACCTTC. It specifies CASSQDPQSDYGYTF.